Shown below are 27 T cell receptor beta chains from a single sample sequenced in a study of T cell responses to AZD1222 COVID-19 vaccine. Repertoires were generated with immunoSEQ multiplex PCR, while TCRdb's copy carries only in-frame clones and drops some. The repertoire holds some 93,000 clones, with over 75% as singletons. The sample in question was peripheral blood, obtained 28 days after the second AZD1222 dose. These receptors came from an adult who received the AZD1222 COVID-19 vaccine.

The chain couples TRBV7-2 to TRBJ2-7; 9 bases fit TRBD2. V was pared by 9 bases and J by 4 bases, with 10 bases of the junction left unmatched. This CDR3 is built from 14 residues. CDR1 and CDR2 (germline): SGHTA, FQGNSA. The CDR3 reads CASTSSSGSYEQYF. The CDR3 DNA follows: TGTGCCAGTACGTCAAGTAGCGGGAGTTACGAGCAGTACTTC.

The chain uses TRBV28 and TRBJ1-6, with a tentative D call TRBD1 (5 bases). The length of the CDR3 is 15 residues. V dropped 4 bases and J dropped 5 bases, with 12 bases sitting between them. CDR1 is MDHEN and CDR2 is SYDVKM in the germline V gene. In nucleotides, the CDR3 is TGTGCCAGCAGTTCGCAGGGATTGCATAATTCACCCCTCCACTTT. Translated, it gives CASSSQGLHNSPLHF.

The gene calls are TRBV30 and TRBJ2-1; D is possibly TRBD1 or TRBD2 (6 bases each). This CDR3 contains 12 residues. V shed 0 bases and J shed 15 bases, with 15 bases lying between them. Germline values: CDR1 GTSNPN, CDR2 SVGIG (reference sequence). The CDR3 nucleotides read TGTGCCTGGAGTGTATTAAGGGGGGTCCGGTTCTTC. It yields the protein CAWSVLRGVRFF.

The chain couples TRBV28 to TRBJ1-1, with a tentative D call TRBD1 (5 bases). CDR3 length: 15 amino acids. The germline V gene encodes CDR1 MDHEN and CDR2 SYDVKM. V was pared by 4 bases and J by 3 bases, with 15 bases between. The chain's CDR3 is CASSSWGGRDTEAFF. In DNA form, the CDR3 reads TGTGCCAGCAGTTCCTGGGGGGGGAGAGACACTGAAGCTTTCTTT.

The DNA of the CDR3 is TGTGCCAGCAGCCAAGATACCTACTCTGGGGCCAACGTCCTGACTTTC. Translated: CASSQDTYSGANVLTF. This chain uses TRBV3-1 (or the pseudogene TRBV3-2) with TRBJ2-6, with unresolved D. The CDR3 totals 16 residues. Germline CDR1 and CDR2: LGHDT and YNNKEL (reference sequence). V was pared by 0 bases and J by 0 bases, with 6 bases between.

Only one count was recorded for this clone. The rearrangement links TRBV4-2 to TRBJ2-1, with D tentatively TRBD2 (5 bases). The CDR3 runs to 14 residues. With 2 bases removed from V and 6 bases from J, the gap between germline ends came to 11 bases. Per the germline V gene, CDR1 is LGHNA and CDR2 is YNFKEQ. CDR3 loop: CASSQPRGINEQFF. In nucleotides, the CDR3 is TGTGCCAGCAGCCAACCCCGGGGTATCAATGAGCAGTTCTTC.

This clone came up a few times. This rearrangement joins TRBV10-1 to TRBJ2-7; D is perhaps TRBD1 or TRBD2 (5 bases each). V was trimmed by 3 bases and J by 6 bases, leaving 9 bases between them. The germline V gene has CDR1 WNHNN and CDR2 SYGVQD (reference sequence). The CDR3 sequence is 12 residues long. CDR3 protein: CASSELGVEQYF. For the CDR3, the DNA is TGCGCCAGCAGTGAACTAGGGGTCGAGCAGTACTTC.

CDR3 protein: CASSGGTRYEQFF. The CDR3 coding sequence is TGTGCCAGCAGCGGCGGGACTAGATATGAGCAGTTCTTC. The V call is TRBV9, the J call TRBJ2-1; the match to TRBD2 covers 8 bases. The CDR3 runs 13 residues. Germline CDR1 reads SGDLS; CDR2 reads YYNGEE. Unmatched junction bases numbered 4, after V lost 3 bases and J lost 8 bases.

V usage is TRBV5-6 and J usage is TRBJ1-6; D is perhaps TRBD1 (5 bases). CDR1 SGHDT and CDR2 YYEEEE come from the germline V gene. The CDR3 spans 15 residues. The V end lost 0 bases, the J end lost 9 bases, and 13 bases lay between the germline ends. The DNA of the CDR3 is TGTGCCAGCAGCTTGGTTGGGGGATCGGGTTCACCCCTCCACTTT. This encodes CASSLVGGSGSPLHF. Supplemented by reference TRBV5-6 and TRBJ1-6, the full variable domain reads DAGVTQSPTHLIKTRGQQVTLRCSPKSGHDTVSWYQQALGQGPQFIFQYYEEEERQRGNFPDRFSGHQFPNYSSELNVNALLLGDSALYLCASSLVGGSGSPLHFGNGTRLTVT.

The V call is TRBV3-1 (or the pseudogene TRBV3-2), the J call TRBJ2-7; 7 bases match TRBD1. The CDR3 covers 14 residues. Per the germline V gene, CDR1 is LGHDT and CDR2 is YNNKEL (reference sequence). The J segment lost 3 bases and the V segment lost 5 bases, leaving 7 bases of the junction unmatched. CDR3 DNA sequence: TGTGCCAGCAGCGGAACAGGGGTCCGCTACGAGCAGTACTTC. Its translation is CASSGTGVRYEQYF.

The V gene is TRBV5-6, the J gene TRBJ1-2; no definite D call. V was cut by 4 bases and J by 4 bases, with 11 bases left in between. This CDR3 region has 13 residues. The germline gives CDR1 SGHDT, CDR2 YYEEEE. The DNA of the CDR3 is TGTGCCAGCAGCCCCGCCCGGGGCTATGGCTACACCTTC. Protein: CASSPARGYGYTF.

This chain uses TRBV11-2 with TRBJ1-3; D is unclear. Trimming removed 8 bases from V and 0 bases from J, with 11 bases in between. This CDR3 comprises 14 residues. CDR1 is SGHAT and CDR2 is FQNNGV in the germline V gene. The CDR3 DNA is TGTGCCAGCGGTGACCGGGGCTCTGGAAACACCATATATTTT. It encodes CASGDRGSGNTIYF.

J is TRBJ2-3 and V is TRBV5-4; D not resolved. Trimming pared 0 bases from V and 0 bases from J, leaving 2 bases between. This CDR3 region has 13 residues. The germline gives CDR1 SGHNT, CDR2 YYREEE (reference sequence). The CDR3 bases are TGTGCCAGCAGCTTGGATAGCACAGATACGCAGTATTTT. It yields the protein CASSLDSTDTQYF.

This chain uses TRBV3-1 (or the pseudogene TRBV3-2) with TRBJ2-7; TRBD2 aligns across 12 bases. Germline CDR1 and CDR2: LGHDT and YNNKEL (reference sequence). V gave up 2 bases and J gave up 7 bases; unmatched junction bases: 9. The CDR3 extends over 16 amino acids. CDR3 in amino acids: CASSQSFLGLAGEQYF. The CDR3 bases are TGTGCCAGCAGCCAAAGTTTCCTGGGACTAGCGGGTGAGCAGTACTTC.

CDR3 in DNA: TGTGCCAGCAGCTTAAGGCGCACAGATACGCAGTATTTT. It specifies CASSLRRTDTQYF. The rearrangement uses TRBV11-1 and TRBJ2-3; D is ambiguous. Trimming removed 2 bases at V and 1 base at J, with 4 bases between. This CDR3 is built from 13 residues. The germline gives CDR1 SGHAT, CDR2 FQDESV (reference sequence).

The chain carries TRBV2 and TRBJ2-1; TRBD2 agrees at 13 bases. The CDR3 runs 14 residues. The germline gives CDR1 SNHLY, CDR2 FYNNEI. V lost 9 bases and J lost 7; bases outside the gene matches: 6. The chain's CDR3 is CASEPGLAGNEQFF. Written as DNA, the CDR3 is TGTGCCAGTGAACCGGGACTAGCGGGAAATGAGCAGTTCTTC.

This sequence joins TRBV12-3 or TRBV12-4 and TRBJ1-6, with D perhaps TRBD1 (5 bases). Trimming took 4 bases from V and 8 from J, leaving 9 bases between them. This CDR3 is 13 amino acids long. CDR3: CASSWGEDSPLHF. As DNA, the CDR3 is TGTGCCAGCAGTTGGGGGGAGGATTCACCCCTCCACTTT.

This clone was observed a handful of times. The chain recombines TRBV7-9 with TRBJ1-1, with D unclear. Between the trimmed V and J ends, which lost 5 bases and 0 bases, there was a span of 10 bases. The CDR3 extends over 14 amino acids. Per germline, CDR1 SEHNR and CDR2 FQNEAQ (reference sequence). The CDR3 DNA reads as TGTGCCAGCAGCGGCGGAACATTGAACACTGAAGCTTTCTTT. It encodes CASSGGTLNTEAFF.

The chain joins TRBV30 to TRBJ1-2; 7 bases match TRBD1. Germline values: CDR1 GTSNPN, CDR2 SVGIG (reference sequence). Trimming at V came to 7 bases and at J to 2 bases, leaving 13 bases not matched to a gene. This CDR3 comprises 15 residues. This CDR3 is CALTGQVLINYGYTF. The CDR3 DNA reads as TGTGCCTTGACTGGACAGGTCCTCATCAACTATGGCTACACCTTC.

This chain links TRBV6-5 with TRBJ2-3; D may be TRBD2 (6 bases). From germline, CDR1 is MNHEY and CDR2 SVGAGI. Trimming cost V 6 bases and J 4 bases, with 17 bases left between them. This CDR3 is 15 amino acids long. The CDR3 region is CASSRTPGGADTQYF. Written as DNA, the CDR3 is TGTGCCAGCAGCCGGACCCCCGGGGGTGCAGATACGCAGTATTTT.

The chain uses TRBV3-1 (or the pseudogene TRBV3-2) and TRBJ1-6; 8 nucleotides align to TRBD1. The trim removed 3 bases at V and 7 bases at J, leaving 5 bases unmatched. The CDR3 loop spans 15 amino acids. The germline V gene has CDR1 LGHDT and CDR2 YNNKEL (reference sequence). The chain's CDR3 is CASSQTGAGNSPLHF. CDR3 sequence (DNA): TGTGCCAGCAGCCAGACAGGGGCGGGCAATTCACCCCTCCACTTT.

The chain links TRBV7-3 to TRBJ1-2; a possible D gene is TRBD1 (6 bases). Germline V gene lookup returns CDR1 SGHTA and CDR2 FQGTGA. This CDR3 has 13 residues. Trimming removed 5 bases at V and 3 bases at J, with 10 bases between. As DNA, the CDR3 is TGTGCCAGCAGCCGAGGACAGTACTATGGCTACACCTTC. Translated, it gives CASSRGQYYGYTF.

CDR3 DNA sequence: TGTGCCAGCAGTGAGCTACTAGCGGGAGAGGACTTGGCCAAAAACATTCAGTACTTC. It codes for CASSELLAGEDLAKNIQYF. The chain uses TRBV2 and TRBJ2-4; 11 bases match TRBD2. The ends lost 3 bases at V and 1 base at J; junction bases unmatched: 11. The CDR3 runs to 19 residues. Germline V gene data show CDR1 as SNHLY and CDR2 as FYNNEI.

This chain connects TRBV7-9 to TRBJ2-2; D perhaps matches TRBD1 (6 bases). Germline V lookup: CDR1 SEHNR, CDR2 FQNEAQ (reference sequence). Trimming took 2 bases from V and 10 from J, leaving 14 bases between them. There are 14 residues in the CDR3. CDR3: CASSLSGTKLELFF. The CDR3 DNA follows: TGTGCCAGCAGCTTATCCGGGACAAAGCTGGAGCTGTTTTTT.

This clone was seen only once. The genes are TRBV4-1 and TRBJ1-6; D remains ambiguous. Germline CDR1 reads MGHRA; CDR2 reads YSYEKL. This CDR3 comprises 14 residues. The ends were cut back, 0 bases at V and 7 bases at J, with 7 bases in the middle. The DNA of the CDR3 is TGCGCCAGCAGCCAAGATCCCCGGAATTCACCCCTCCACTTT. Translated: CASSQDPRNSPLHF.

CDR3 sequence (DNA): TGTGCCAGCAGCTTAGCCGGTGGCAGTAGGGCCTATGGCTACACCTTC. Translation gives CASSLAGGSRAYGYTF. The rearrangement uses TRBV11-3 and TRBJ1-2; D uncertain. Between the trimmed V and J ends, which lost 1 base and 4 bases, there was a span of 16 bases. The germline V gene has CDR1 SGHNT and CDR2 YENEEA. The CDR3 consists of 16 residues.

This rearrangement joins TRBV25-1 to TRBJ1-4, with D possibly being TRBD1 (5 bases). Germline V gene data show CDR1 as MGHDK and CDR2 as SYGVNS. Trimming removed 8 bases from V and 0 bases from J, with 19 bases in between. This CDR3 region has 17 residues. CDR3 amino acids: CASLGGNLGATNEKLFF. CDR3 nucleotides: TGTGCCAGCCTTGGGGGGAACCTGGGAGCAACTAATGAAAAACTGTTTTTT.